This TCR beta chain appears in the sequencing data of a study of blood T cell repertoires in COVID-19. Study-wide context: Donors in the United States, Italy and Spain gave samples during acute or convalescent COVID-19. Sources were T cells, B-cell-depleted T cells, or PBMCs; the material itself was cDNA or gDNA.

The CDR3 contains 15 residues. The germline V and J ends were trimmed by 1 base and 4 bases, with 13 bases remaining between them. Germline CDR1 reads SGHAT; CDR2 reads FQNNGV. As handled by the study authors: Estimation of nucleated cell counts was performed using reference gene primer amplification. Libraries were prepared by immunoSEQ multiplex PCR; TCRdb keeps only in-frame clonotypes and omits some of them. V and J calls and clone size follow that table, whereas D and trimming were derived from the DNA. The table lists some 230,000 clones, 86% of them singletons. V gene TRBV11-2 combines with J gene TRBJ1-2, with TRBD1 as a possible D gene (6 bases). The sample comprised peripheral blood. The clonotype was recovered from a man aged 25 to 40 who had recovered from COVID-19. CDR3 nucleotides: TGTGCCAGCAGCTTAGCCGACAGGCCCACCTATGGCTACACCTTC. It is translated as CASSLADRPTYGYTF. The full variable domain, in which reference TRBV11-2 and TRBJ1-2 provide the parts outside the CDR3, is EAGVAQSPRYKIIEKRQSVAFWCNPISGHATLYWYQQILGQGPKLLIQFQNNGVVDDSQLPKDRFSAERLKGVDSTLKIQPAKLEDSAVYLCASSLADRPTYGYTFGSGTRLTVV.